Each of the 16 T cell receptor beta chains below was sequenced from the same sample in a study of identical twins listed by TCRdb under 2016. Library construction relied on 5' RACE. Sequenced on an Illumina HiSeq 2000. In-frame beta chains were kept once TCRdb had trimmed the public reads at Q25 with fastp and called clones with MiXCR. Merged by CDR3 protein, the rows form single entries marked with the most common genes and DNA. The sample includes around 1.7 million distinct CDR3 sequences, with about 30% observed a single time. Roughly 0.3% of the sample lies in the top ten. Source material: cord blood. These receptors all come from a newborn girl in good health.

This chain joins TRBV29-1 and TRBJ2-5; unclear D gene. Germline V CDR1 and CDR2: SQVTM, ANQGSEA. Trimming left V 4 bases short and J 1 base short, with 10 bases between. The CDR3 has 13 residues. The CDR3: CSVGRSSQETQYF. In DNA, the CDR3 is TGCAGCGTTGGTCGATCTTCCCAAGAGACCCAGTACTTC.

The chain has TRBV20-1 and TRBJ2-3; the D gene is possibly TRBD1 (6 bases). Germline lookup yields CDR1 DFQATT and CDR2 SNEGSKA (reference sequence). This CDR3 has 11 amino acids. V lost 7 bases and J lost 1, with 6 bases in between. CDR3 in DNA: TGCAGTGACAGGGGCACAGATACGCAGTATTTT. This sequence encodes CSDRGTDTQYF.

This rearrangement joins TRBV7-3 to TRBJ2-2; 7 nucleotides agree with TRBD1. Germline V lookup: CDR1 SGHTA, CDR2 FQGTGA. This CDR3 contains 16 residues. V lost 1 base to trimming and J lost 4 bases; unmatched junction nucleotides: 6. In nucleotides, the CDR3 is TGTGCCAGCAGCTTAAGGGGGACAGTCGGCACCGGGGAGCTGTTTTTT. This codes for CASSLRGTVGTGELFF.

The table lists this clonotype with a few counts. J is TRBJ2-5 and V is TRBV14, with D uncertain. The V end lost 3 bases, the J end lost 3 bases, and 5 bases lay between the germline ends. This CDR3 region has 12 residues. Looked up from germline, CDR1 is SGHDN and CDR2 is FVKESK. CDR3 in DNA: TGTGCCAGCAGCCACTGGGAAGAGACCCAGTACTTC. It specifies CASSHWEETQYF.

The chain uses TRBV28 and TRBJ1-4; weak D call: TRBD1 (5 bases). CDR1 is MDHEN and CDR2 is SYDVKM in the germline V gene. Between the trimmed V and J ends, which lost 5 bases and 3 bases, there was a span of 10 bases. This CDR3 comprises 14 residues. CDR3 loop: CASSPGRPNEKLFF. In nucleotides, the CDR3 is TGTGCCAGCAGTCCGGGACGGCCTAATGAAAAACTGTTTTTT.

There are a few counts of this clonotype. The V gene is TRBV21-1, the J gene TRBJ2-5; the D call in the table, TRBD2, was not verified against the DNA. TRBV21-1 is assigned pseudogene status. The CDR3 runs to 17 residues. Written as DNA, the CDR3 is TGTGCCAGCAGCAAGCTAAGTAGCTGCCTCCCCCAAGAGACCCAGTACTTC. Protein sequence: CASSKLSSCLPQETQYF.

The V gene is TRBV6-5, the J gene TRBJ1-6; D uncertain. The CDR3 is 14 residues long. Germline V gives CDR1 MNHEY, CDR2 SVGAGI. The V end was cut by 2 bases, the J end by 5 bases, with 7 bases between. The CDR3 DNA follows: TGTGCCAGCAGTTACACTAATCATAATTCACCCCTCCACTTT. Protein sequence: CASSYTNHNSPLHF.

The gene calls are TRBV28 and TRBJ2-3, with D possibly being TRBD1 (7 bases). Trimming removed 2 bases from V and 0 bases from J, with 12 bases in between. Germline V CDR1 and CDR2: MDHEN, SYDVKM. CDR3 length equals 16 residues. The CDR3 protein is CASSLTGDSSTDTQYF. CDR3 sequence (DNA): TGTGCCAGCAGTTTAACAGGGGACTCTAGCACAGATACGCAGTATTTT.

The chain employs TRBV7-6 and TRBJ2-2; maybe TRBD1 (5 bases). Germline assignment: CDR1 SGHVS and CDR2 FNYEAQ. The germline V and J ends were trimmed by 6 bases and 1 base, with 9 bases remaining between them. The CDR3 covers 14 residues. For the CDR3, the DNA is TGTGCCAGCAGAATAGGACAGAACACCGGGGAGCTGTTTTTT. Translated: CASRIGQNTGELFF.

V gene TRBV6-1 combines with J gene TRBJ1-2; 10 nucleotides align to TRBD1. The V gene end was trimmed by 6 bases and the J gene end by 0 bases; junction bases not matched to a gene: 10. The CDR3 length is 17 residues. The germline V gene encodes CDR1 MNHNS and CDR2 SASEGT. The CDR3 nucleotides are TGTGCCAGCAGCCTATCCCGGGACAGGGGCCCTAACTATGGCTACACCTTC. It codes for CASSLSRDRGPNYGYTF.

The CDR3, as DNA: TGTGCCAGCAGTTTAGCGGTGACAGGGGTCTACGAGCAGTACTTC. Translated: CASSLAVTGVYEQYF. The chain recombines TRBV12-3 or TRBV12-4 with TRBJ2-7; 8 bases align to TRBD1. Trimming cost V 0 bases and J 3 bases; bases outside gene matches: 4. The CDR3 has 15 residues.

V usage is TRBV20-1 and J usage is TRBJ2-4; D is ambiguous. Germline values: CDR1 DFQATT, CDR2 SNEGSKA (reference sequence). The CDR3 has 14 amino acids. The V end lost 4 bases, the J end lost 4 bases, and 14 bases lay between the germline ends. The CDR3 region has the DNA TGCAGTGCTACAGGACGGACGGCAAAAAACATTCAGTACTTC. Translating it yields CSATGRTAKNIQYF.

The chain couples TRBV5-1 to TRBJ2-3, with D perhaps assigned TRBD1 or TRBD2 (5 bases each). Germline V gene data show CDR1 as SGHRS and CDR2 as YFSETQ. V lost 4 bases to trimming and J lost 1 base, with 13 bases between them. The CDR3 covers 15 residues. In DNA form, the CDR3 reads TGCGCCAGCAGCCACGGGGCGTCACGCACAGATACGCAGTATTTT. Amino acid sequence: CASSHGASRTDTQYF. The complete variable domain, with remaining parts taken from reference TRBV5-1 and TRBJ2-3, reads KAGVTQTPRYLIKTRGQQVTLSCSPISGHRSVSWYQQTPGQGLQFLFEYFSETQRNKGNFPGRFSGRQFSNSRSEMNVSTLELGDSALYLCASSHGASRTDTQYFGPGTRLTVL.

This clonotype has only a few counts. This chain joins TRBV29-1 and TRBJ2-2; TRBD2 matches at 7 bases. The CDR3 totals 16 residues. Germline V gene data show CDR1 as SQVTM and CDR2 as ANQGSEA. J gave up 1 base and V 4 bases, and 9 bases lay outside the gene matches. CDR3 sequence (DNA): TGCAGCGTTGGGCGGGGGTCTAGCGGGAACACCGGGGAGCTGTTTTTT. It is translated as CSVGRGSSGNTGELFF.

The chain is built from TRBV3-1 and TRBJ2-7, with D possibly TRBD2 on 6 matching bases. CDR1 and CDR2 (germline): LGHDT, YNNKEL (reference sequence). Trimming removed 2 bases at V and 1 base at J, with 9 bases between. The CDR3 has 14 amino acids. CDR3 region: CASSQRRVSYEQYF. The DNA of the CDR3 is TGTGCCAGCAGCCAAAGGAGGGTTTCCTACGAGCAGTACTTC.

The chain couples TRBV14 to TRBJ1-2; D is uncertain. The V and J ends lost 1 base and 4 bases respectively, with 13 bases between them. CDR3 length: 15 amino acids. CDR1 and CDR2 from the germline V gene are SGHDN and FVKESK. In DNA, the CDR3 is TGTGCCAGCAGCCAAGGAATGCAGGCCACCTATGGCTACACCTTC. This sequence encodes CASSQGMQATYGYTF.